This T cell receptor (beta chain) stems from a study of T cell repertoires in cytomegalovirus infection. In the study overall: It was recently identified HLA-C-restricted and well-studied HLA-B-restricted CMV epitopes that the study used. TCR beta signatures that were public indicated CMV infection and matching HLA type.

Regarding this clonotype: The antigen remains undetermined.

From the reads, TCRdb called clonotypes with MiXCR, one entry per CDR3 protein. Of 55,000 to 85,000 distinct CDR3 sequences in the sample, more than 20% were seen once. Germline V gene lookup returns CDR1 SGHTA and CDR2 FQGNSA. The CDR3 is 18 amino acids. The V gene end was trimmed by 4 bases and the J gene end by 6 bases; junction bases not matched to a gene: 17. Overall study findings and caveats: Frequencies of public TCR beta families were cumulated, and this identified carriers of CMV plus the relevant HLA. In two of eight donors, the top clonotype was HLA-C-restricted CMV-specific.

This chain joins TRBV7-2 and TRBJ2-4; 8 nucleotides line up with TRBD2. The sequence was obtained from a human donor in good health (CMV status not recorded). Some clones in this sample may be carry-over from other donors' samples. Sequenced here: CD8+ T cells from cultured PBMCs, sampled from culture after CMV antigen stimulation. CDR3 residues: CASSSKKGLARSVNIQYF. The CDR3 DNA is TGTGCCAGCAGCTCGAAAAAAGGACTAGCCAGATCTGTAAACATTCAGTACTTC.